This paragraph reports one TCR beta chain. Trimming took 5 bases from V and 3 from J; bases not matched to a gene: 7. This CDR3 region has 16 residues. Germline V gene data show CDR1 as SNHLY and CDR2 as FYNNEI. The data originate from a study of CD8 T cells in ankylosing spondylitis. TCRdb re-called the 5' RACE reads with MiXCR, one entry per CDR3 protein. In the table there are almost 250,000 distinct CDR3 sequences, 32% of which are singletons. The genes are TRBV2 and TRBJ2-3; 11 nucleotides line up with TRBD1. The origin of this receptor is a male donor with ankylosing spondylitis or in good health (not recorded which). The specimen sequenced was blood, either unsorted or a sorted T cell fraction (not recorded which). The DNA for the CDR3 is TGTGCCAGCAGTCGACGGACAGGGGGCGGGACAGATACGCAGTATTTT. This translates into CASSRRTGGGTDTQYF.